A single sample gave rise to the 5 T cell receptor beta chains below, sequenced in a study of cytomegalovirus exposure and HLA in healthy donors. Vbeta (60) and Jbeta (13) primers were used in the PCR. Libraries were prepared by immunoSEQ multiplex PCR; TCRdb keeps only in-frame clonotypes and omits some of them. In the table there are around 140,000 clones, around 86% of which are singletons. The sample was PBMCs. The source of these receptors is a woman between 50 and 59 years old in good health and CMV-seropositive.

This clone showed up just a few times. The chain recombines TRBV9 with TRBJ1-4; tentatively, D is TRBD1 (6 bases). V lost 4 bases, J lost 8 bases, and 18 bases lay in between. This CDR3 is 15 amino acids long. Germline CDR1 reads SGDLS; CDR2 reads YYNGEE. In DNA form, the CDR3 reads TGTGCCAGCAGCACGCAACAGGGCTCGGGCGAAAAACTGTTTTTT. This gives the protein CASSTQQGSGEKLFF.

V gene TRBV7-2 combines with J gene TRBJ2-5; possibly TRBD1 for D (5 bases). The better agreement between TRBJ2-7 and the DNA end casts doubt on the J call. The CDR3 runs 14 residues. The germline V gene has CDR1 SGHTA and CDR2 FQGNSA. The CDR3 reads CASSSRQNSYEQYF. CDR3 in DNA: TGTGCCAGCAGCTCCCGACAGAACTCCTACGAGCAGTACTTC.

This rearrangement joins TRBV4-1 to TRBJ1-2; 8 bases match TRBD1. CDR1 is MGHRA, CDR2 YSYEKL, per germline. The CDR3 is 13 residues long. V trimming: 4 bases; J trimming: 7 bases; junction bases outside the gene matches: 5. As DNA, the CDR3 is TGCGCCAGCAGCCTAGGACAGGGAGGTGGCTACACCTTC. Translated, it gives CASSLGQGGGYTF.

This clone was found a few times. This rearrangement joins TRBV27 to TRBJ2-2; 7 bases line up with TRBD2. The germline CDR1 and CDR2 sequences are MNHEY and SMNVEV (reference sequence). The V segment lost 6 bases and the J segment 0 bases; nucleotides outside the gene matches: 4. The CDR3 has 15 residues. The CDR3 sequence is CASRPGLANTGELFF. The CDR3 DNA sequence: TGTGCCAGCAGACCTGGACTAGCGAACACCGGGGAGCTGTTTTTT.

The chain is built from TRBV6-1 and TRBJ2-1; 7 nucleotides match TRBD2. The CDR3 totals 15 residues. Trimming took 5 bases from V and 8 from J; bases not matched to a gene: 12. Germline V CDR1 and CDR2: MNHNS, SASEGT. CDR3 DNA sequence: TGTGCCAGCAGTCAAGGACTAGGGGTCCAATATGAGCAGTTCTTC. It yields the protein CASSQGLGVQYEQFF.